These 29 T cell receptor beta chains were all obtained from the same sample, sequenced in a study of shared clonotypes between healthy human individuals. Some clones are missing from TCRdb's copy, which holds only in-frame ones; the method was immunoSEQ multiplex PCR. In the table there are just over 2,000,000 clones, 90% to 95% of which are singletons. The specimen sequenced was naive CD4+ T cells sorted from blood. Specified subset: CD45RA+ positively selected. The receptor source for this set is a man younger than 30 in good health.

V gene TRBV5-1 combines with J gene TRBJ1-2; 7 bases fit TRBD1. Germline assignment: CDR1 SGHRS and CDR2 YFSETQ. This CDR3 region has 14 residues. Unmatched junction bases numbered 9, after V lost 5 bases and J lost 5 bases. The CDR3 DNA is TGCGCCAGCAGTATTGGGGACAGCACATATGGCTACACCTTC. Protein sequence: CASSIGDSTYGYTF.

J is TRBJ2-7 and V is TRBV7-8; 9 bases map to TRBD1. This CDR3 is built from 14 residues. Germline CDR1 is SGHVS and CDR2 is FQNEAQ. Losses at the gene ends were 5 bases for V and 8 bases for J; bases not matched to a gene: 10. The CDR3 protein is CASSPEGTGFKQYF. CDR3 bases: TGTGCCAGCAGCCCCGAGGGGACAGGGTTCAAGCAGTACTTC.

This chain links TRBV27 with TRBJ1-5, with D possibly TRBD1 on 5 matching bases. Germline V CDR1 and CDR2: MNHEY, SMNVEV (reference sequence). CDR3 length: 15 residues. V was clipped by 8 bases and J by 6 bases, with 20 bases between them. The DNA for the CDR3 is TGTGCCAGCGGGGACCCGGGGTATCGCGGTCAGCCCCAGCATTTT. This encodes CASGDPGYRGQPQHF.

The rearrangement joins TRBV10-1 to TRBJ2-7; 8 positions match TRBD1. After removal of 6 bases from V and 2 bases from J, the junction contained 9 bases not matched to a gene. CDR1 WNHNN and CDR2 SYGVQD come from the germline V gene (reference sequence). The CDR3 loop spans 15 amino acids. CDR3 residues: CASSMRQGQTYEQYF. The CDR3, as DNA: TGCGCCAGCAGCATGAGACAGGGGCAAACCTACGAGCAGTACTTC.

This clone was recorded only once. V usage is TRBV6-6 and J usage is TRBJ2-7; D unresolved. CDR3 length equals 16 residues. Per the germline V gene, CDR1 is MNHNY and CDR2 is SVGAGI (reference sequence). V shed 6 bases and J shed 0 bases, with 18 bases lying between them. CDR3 sequence: CASRRWTSRNSYEQYF. The CDR3 bases are TGTGCCAGCAGACGATGGACCAGTCGGAACTCCTACGAGCAGTACTTC.

Points on this clone: Other DNA sequences in the sample encode the same CDR3. The gene calls are TRBV20-1 and TRBJ1-2; TRBD1 matches 10 bases. The CDR3 totals 11 residues. After removal of 5 bases from V and 8 bases from J, the junction contained 2 bases not matched to a gene. The germline CDR1 and CDR2 sequences are DFQATT and SNEGSKA (reference sequence). The CDR3, as DNA: TGCAGTGCTGGGACAGGGGCCGGCTACACCTTC. It specifies CSAGTGAGYTF.

The chain links TRBV5-4 to TRBJ2-7; D may be TRBD1 (5 bases). The V gene lost 6 bases and the J gene lost 7 bases, with 20 bases spanning the gap. Germline V gene lookup returns CDR1 SGHNT and CDR2 YYREEE (reference sequence). The CDR3 contains 14 residues. Here the CDR3 reads CASTPGQGAYEQYF. The CDR3, as DNA: TGTGCCAGCACCCCGGGTCAGGGTGCGTATGAGCAGTACTTC.

This chain uses TRBV25-1 with TRBJ1-3; unclear D gene. This CDR3 is 12 amino acids long. Germline values: CDR1 MGHDK, CDR2 SYGVNS. V lost 5 bases and J lost 4, with 6 bases in between. CDR3 amino acids: CASSFSGNTIYF. In DNA form, the CDR3 reads TGTGCCAGCAGTTTCAGCGGAAACACCATATATTTT.

The V and J genes are TRBV5-5 and TRBJ2-7; D is unresolved. Germline V CDR1 and CDR2: SGHKS, YYEKEE (reference sequence). V dropped 4 bases and J dropped 4 bases, with 9 bases sitting between them. The CDR3 runs 12 residues. CDR3 residues: CASSTYTYEQYF. CDR3 DNA: TGTGCCAGCAGCACGTACACTTACGAGCAGTACTTC.

V gene TRBV5-4 combines with J gene TRBJ2-5; 8 positions match TRBD1. Losses at the gene ends were 1 base for V and 5 bases for J; bases not matched to a gene: 13. CDR3 length: 17 residues. The V gene's germline CDR1 is SGHNT and CDR2 YYREEE (reference sequence). As DNA, the CDR3 is TGTGCCAGCAGCTTGACGACGATCGGACAGGGATGGGAGACCCAGTACTTC. It codes for CASSLTTIGQGWETQYF.

The gene calls are TRBV5-4 and TRBJ2-3; D unresolved. Trimming removed 0 bases at V and 6 bases at J, with 14 bases between. The germline CDR1 and CDR2 sequences are SGHNT and YYREEE (reference sequence). This CDR3 has 15 amino acids. The CDR3 region has the DNA TGTGCCAGCAGCTTGGGCTGGCTGGACGTGGATACGCAGTATTTT. Its translation is CASSLGWLDVDTQYF.

The chain links TRBV11-1 to TRBJ1-2; the D gene is possibly TRBD1 (6 bases). The CDR3 is 13 amino acids. Germline-derived CDR1 and CDR2 are SGHAT and FQDESV (reference sequence). Trimming removed 3 bases from V and 4 bases from J, with 9 bases in between. CDR3 protein: CASSLSGAYGYTF. For the CDR3, the DNA is TGTGCCAGCAGCTTGTCAGGGGCCTATGGCTACACCTTC.

The V and J genes are TRBV5-1 and TRBJ1-1; possible D gene TRBD1, 5 bases. V was shortened by 0 bases and J by 3 bases, with 12 bases between the two germline ends. Germline V CDR1 and CDR2: SGHRS, YFSETQ. The CDR3 length is 15 residues. This CDR3 is CASSLAGPVDTEAFF. CDR3 bases: TGCGCCAGCAGCTTGGCAGGGCCGGTTGACACTGAAGCTTTCTTT.

The rearrangement uses TRBV30 and TRBJ1-1; the D is unclear. Germline V gene lookup returns CDR1 GTSNPN and CDR2 SVGIG (reference sequence). There are 14 residues in the CDR3. The ends were cut back, 1 base at V and 7 bases at J, with 16 bases in the middle. The CDR3 bases are TGTGCCTGGAGTGGCCTCGGACGGCCTGATGAAGCTTTCTTT. Translated, it gives CAWSGLGRPDEAFF. Full variable domain (missing parts from reference TRBV30 and TRBJ1-1): SQTIHQWPATLVQPVGSPLSLECTVEGTSNPNLYWYRQAAGRGLQLLFYSVGIGQISSEVPQNLSASRPQDRQFILSSKKLLLSDSGFYLCAWSGLGRPDEAFFGQGTRLTVV.

The genes are TRBV7-9 and TRBJ2-1, with TRBD2 identical over 9 bases. CDR1 is SEHNR, CDR2 FQNEAQ, per germline (reference sequence). The CDR3 loop spans 16 amino acids. The trim removed 1 base at V and 4 bases at J, leaving 5 bases unmatched. CDR3 sequence: CASSLVASGDYNEQFF. Here the CDR3 DNA reads TGTGCCAGCAGCTTAGTGGCTAGCGGGGATTACAATGAGCAGTTCTTC. The whole variable domain, remainder taken from reference TRBV7-9 and TRBJ2-1, is DTGVSQNPRHKITKRGQNVTFRCDPISEHNRLYWYRQTLGQGPEFLTYFQNEAQLEKSRLLSDRFSAERPKGSFSTLEIQRTEQGDSAMYLCASSLVASGDYNEQFFGPGTRLTVL.

This clone has a single count. The chain has TRBV6-5 and TRBJ2-5, with D possibly called TRBD1 or TRBD2 (5 bases each). The CDR3 consists of 14 residues. In germline, CDR1 is MNHEY, CDR2 SVGAGI. V was trimmed by 2 bases and J by 3 bases, leaving 10 bases between them. The CDR3 protein is CASSYTGRKETQYF. The CDR3 DNA sequence: TGTGCCAGCAGTTACACGGGACGAAAAGAGACCCAGTACTTC.

This sequence joins TRBV28 and TRBJ2-2; D is unresolved. Germline CDR1 reads MDHEN; CDR2 reads SYDVKM. Trimming shortened V by 7 bases and J by 0 bases, and 9 bases separated the two germline ends. There are 14 residues in the CDR3. CDR3 protein: CASNGRANTGELFF. CDR3 nucleotide sequence: TGTGCCAGCAATGGTAGGGCGAACACCGGGGAGCTGTTTTTT.

The rearrangement uses TRBV6-5 and TRBJ1-1, with D uncertain. The CDR3 is 15 amino acids. The germline V gene has CDR1 MNHEY and CDR2 SVGAGI. Between the trimmed V and J ends, which lost 0 bases and 1 base, there was a span of 9 bases. The chain's CDR3 is CASSYSLWGNTEAFF. The CDR3 DNA reads as TGTGCCAGCAGTTACTCCCTCTGGGGGAACACTGAAGCTTTCTTT.

This clone occurred a few times. V and J are TRBV10-3 and TRBJ2-7; 10 nucleotides line up with TRBD2. Per the germline V gene, CDR1 is ENHRY and CDR2 is SYGVKD. V was clipped by 2 bases and J by 2 bases; unmatched bases: 6. CDR3 length: 16 residues. CDR3 amino acids: CAISEVEAGGPYEQYF. The CDR3, as DNA: TGTGCCATCAGTGAGGTAGAAGCGGGGGGGCCCTACGAGCAGTACTTC.

The CDR3 DNA is TGTGCCAGCAGCTCTAGGGGGAACAGTATAGAGCAGTACTTC. As protein: CASSSRGNSIEQYF. V and J are TRBV11-2 and TRBJ2-7; a possible D gene is TRBD1 (6 bases). The germline V gene encodes CDR1 SGHAT and CDR2 FQNNGV. CDR3 length: 14 amino acids. Deletions cut 4 bases from V and 7 bases from J, with 17 bases between.

This clone has only one observation. This chain links TRBV5-6 with TRBJ2-1; TRBD2 agrees at 8 bases. Germline V lookup: CDR1 SGHDT, CDR2 YYEEEE. This CDR3 has 12 residues. J gave up 6 bases and V 4 bases, and 0 bases lay outside the gene matches. The CDR3 loop is CASSGLANEQFF. The CDR3 coding sequence is TGTGCCAGCAGCGGACTAGCCAATGAGCAGTTCTTC.

The chain uses TRBV11-3 and TRBJ2-3, with D perhaps TRBD1 (6 bases). V was trimmed by 1 base and J by 2 bases, leaving 16 bases between them. This CDR3 region has 17 residues. CDR1 is SGHNT, CDR2 YENEEA, per germline. The CDR3 sequence: CASSLGGGTLDTDTQYF. The CDR3 DNA reads TGTGCCAGCAGCTTAGGCGGTGGGACACTAGACACAGATACGCAGTATTTT.

V is TRBV5-1 and J is TRBJ2-1; 9 bases align to TRBD1. V gave up 3 bases and J gave up 6 bases; unmatched junction bases: 7. CDR3 length: 15 amino acids. Germline lookup yields CDR1 SGHRS and CDR2 YFSETQ. In DNA form, the CDR3 reads TGCGCCAGCAGCTCTAGACAGGGGGAAAGCAATGAGCAGTTCTTC. Amino acid sequence: CASSSRQGESNEQFF.

In the case of this clone: The same CDR3 is also encoded by other DNA sequences in this sample. The chain has TRBV7-2 and TRBJ1-6; D is undetermined. The CDR3 consists of 15 residues. Trimming stripped 1 base from V and 7 bases from J, with 11 bases between. Looked up from germline, CDR1 is SGHTA and CDR2 is FQGNSA. The CDR3 coding sequence is TGTGCCAGCAGCTTAGGTCCCTCGGAGAATTCACCCCTCCACTTT. Its translation is CASSLGPSENSPLHF.

The chain is built from TRBV18 and TRBJ2-5; D tentatively fits TRBD1 or TRBD2 (5 bases each). Trimming took off 5 bases at V and 3 bases at J, with 13 bases between the two ends. Looked up from germline, CDR1 is KGHSH and CDR2 is LQKENI. CDR3 length equals 14 residues. The CDR3 DNA follows: TGTGCCAGCTCAGAGGGGTCGGTTGAAGAGACCCAGTACTTC. Its protein is CASSEGSVEETQYF.

This chain uses TRBV6-1 with TRBJ1-6; tentatively, D is TRBD1 (6 bases). This CDR3 has 14 residues. Between the trimmed V and J ends, which lost 4 bases and 6 bases, there was a span of 10 bases. The germline gives CDR1 MNHNS, CDR2 SASEGT. Here the CDR3 DNA reads TGTGCCAGCAGTGGACAGGCTTCTAATTCACCCCTCCACTTT. Protein product: CASSGQASNSPLHF.

The chain joins TRBV7-9 to TRBJ2-2; the D is unclear. Germline V gene lookup returns CDR1 SEHNR and CDR2 FQNEAQ (reference sequence). The CDR3 runs to 12 residues. V lost 7 bases and J lost 7, with 10 bases in between. The CDR3 sequence is CASTREVGELFF. The CDR3 nucleotides read TGTGCCAGCACCCGCGAGGTCGGGGAGCTGTTTTTT.

This clone was detected once. The CDR3 DNA reads TGTGCCAGCAGCCCTACCGGGACAGGGTCGGCAGATACGCAGTATTTT. This codes for CASSPTGTGSADTQYF. The gene calls are TRBV5-6 and TRBJ2-3, with 9 bases that match TRBD1. The germline V gene encodes CDR1 SGHDT and CDR2 YYEEEE. The V segment lost 4 bases and the J segment 4 bases; nucleotides outside the gene matches: 10. This CDR3 has 16 residues.

This rearrangement joins TRBV5-1 to TRBJ1-1, with D uncertain. Trimming left V 3 bases short and J 0 bases short, with 15 bases between. CDR3 length: 16 residues. Per germline, CDR1 SGHRS and CDR2 YFSETQ. CDR3 sequence: CASSSQTTGMNTEAFF. The CDR3, as DNA: TGCGCCAGCAGCTCGCAGACCACGGGCATGAACACTGAAGCTTTCTTT.